This TCR beta chain was observed in a study of cytotoxic CD8 clonotypes in ibrutinib-treated CLL. Germline values: CDR1 MGHRA, CDR2 YSYEKL. This CDR3 contains 16 residues. The V end lost 4 bases, the J end lost 0 bases, and 10 bases lay between the germline ends. Libraries were prepared by immunoSEQ multiplex PCR; TCRdb keeps only in-frame clonotypes and omits some of them. The table records more than 75,000 clones, 75% to 80% of them present only once. This sample comprised PBMCs, obtained after 24 months of ibrutinib treatment. The receptor's source is a human donor with chronic lymphocytic leukemia. The V and J genes are TRBV4-1 and TRBJ2-6; no definite D call. The chain's CDR3 is CASSPHTRSGANVLTF. The CDR3 region has the DNA TGCGCCAGCAGCCCGCACACGCGCTCTGGGGCCAACGTCCTGACTTTC.